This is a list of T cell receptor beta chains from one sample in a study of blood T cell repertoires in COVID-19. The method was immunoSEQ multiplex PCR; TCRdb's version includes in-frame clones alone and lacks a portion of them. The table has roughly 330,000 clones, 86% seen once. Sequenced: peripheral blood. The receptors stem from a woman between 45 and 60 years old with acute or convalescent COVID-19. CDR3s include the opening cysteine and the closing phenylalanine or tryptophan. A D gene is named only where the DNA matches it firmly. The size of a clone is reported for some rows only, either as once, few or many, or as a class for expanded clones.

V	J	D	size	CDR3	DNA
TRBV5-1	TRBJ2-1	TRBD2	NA	CASSLDPGLAENEQFF	TGCGCCAGCAGCTTAGACCCGGGACTAGCGGAGAATGAGCAGTTCTTC
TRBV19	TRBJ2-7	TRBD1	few	CASSPRDRGSYEQYF	TGTGCCAGTAGTCCCCGCGACAGGGGTTCCTACGAGCAGTACTTC
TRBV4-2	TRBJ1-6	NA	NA	CASSPPRGENSPLHF	TGTGCCAGCAGCCCCCCGCGCGGGGAAAATTCACCCCTCCACTTT
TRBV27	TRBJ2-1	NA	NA	CASSFRRRGDNEQFF	TGTGCCAGCAGTTTTCGTCGGCGGGGAGACAATGAGCAGTTCTTC
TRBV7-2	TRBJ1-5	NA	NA	CASSLAGHSNQPQHF	TGTGCCAGCAGCTTAGCGGGGCACAGCAATCAGCCCCAGCATTTT
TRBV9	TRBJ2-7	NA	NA	CVSSPTTTVSLSYEQYF	TGTGTCAGCAGCCCTACAACGACAGTCTCCCTCTCCTACGAGCAGTACTTC
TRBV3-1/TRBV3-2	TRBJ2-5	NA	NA	CASSQAFQETQYF	TGTGCCAGCAGCCAAGCGTTCCAAGAGACCCAGTACTTC
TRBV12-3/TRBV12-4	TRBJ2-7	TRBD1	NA	CASRVRGHYEQYF	TGTGCCAGCAGGGTCAGGGGGCACTACGAGCAGTACTTC
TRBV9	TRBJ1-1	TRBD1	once	CASSVQGQVAEAFF	TGTGCCAGCAGCGTACAGGGACAGGTGGCTGAAGCTTTCTTT
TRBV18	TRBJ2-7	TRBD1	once	CASGGQGTYEQYF	TGTGCCAGCGGGGGACAGGGGACGTACGAGCAGTACTTC
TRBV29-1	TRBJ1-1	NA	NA	CSVVDINTEAFF	TGCAGCGTAGTTGACATAAACACTGAAGCTTTCTTT
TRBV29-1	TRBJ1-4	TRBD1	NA	CSAGGQGNEKLFF	TGCAGCGCAGGGGGACAGGGGAATGAAAAACTGTTTTTT
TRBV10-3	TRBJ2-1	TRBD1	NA	CAINIGQGYNEQFF	TGTGCCATCAATATCGGACAGGGATACAATGAGCAGTTCTTC
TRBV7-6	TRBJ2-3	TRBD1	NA	CASSSGQGAGDTQYF	TGTGCCAGCAGCTCGGGACAGGGGGCGGGAGATACGCAGTATTTT
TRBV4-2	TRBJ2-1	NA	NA	CASSQAAESEQFF	TGTGCCAGCAGCCAAGCGGCGGAAAGTGAGCAGTTCTTC
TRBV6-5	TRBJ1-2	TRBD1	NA	CASSPGTGRNYGYTF	TGTGCCAGCAGCCCCGGGACAGGGAGAAACTATGGCTACACCTTC
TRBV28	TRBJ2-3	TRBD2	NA	CASSLIWWTSGRATDTQYF	TGTGCCAGCAGTTTGATATGGTGGACTAGCGGGAGGGCCACAGATACGCAGTATTTT
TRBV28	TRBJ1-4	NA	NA	CASSQFTGEKLFF	TGTGCCAGCAGCCAATTTACCGGGGAAAAACTGTTTTTT
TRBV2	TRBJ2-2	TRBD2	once	CASNSLAGDGELFF	TGTGCCAGCAACAGTCTAGCGGGAGACGGGGAGCTGTTTTTT
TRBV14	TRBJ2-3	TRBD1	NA	CASSQSGTAVHLGTQYF	TGTGCCAGCAGCCAATCCGGGACAGCCGTTCACCTCGGTACGCAGTATTTT
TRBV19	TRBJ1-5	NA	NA	CASRNPPGLPMGNQPQHF	TGTGCCAGCCGCAATCCCCCGGGACTCCCCATGGGCAATCAGCCCCAGCATTTT
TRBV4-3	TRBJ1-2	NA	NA	CASSQEFGRVNYGYTF	TGCGCCAGCAGCCAAGAGTTCGGCAGGGTCAACTATGGCTACACCTTC
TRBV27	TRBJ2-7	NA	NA	CASTGRGEQYF	TGTGCCAGCACCGGCAGGGGCGAGCAGTACTTC
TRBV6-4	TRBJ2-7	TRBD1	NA	CATRSTGCEQYF	TGTGCCACCAGGTCGACAGGGTGCGAGCAGTACTTC
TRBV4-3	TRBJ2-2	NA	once	CASSQEYSSRNTGELFF	TGCGCCAGCAGCCAAGAATACTCTAGCAGGAACACCGGGGAGCTGTTTTTT
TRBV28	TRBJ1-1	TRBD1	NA	CASSLRPGTGDFVAFF	TGTGCCAGCAGTTTAAGGCCCGGGACAGGGGATTTCGTGGCTTTCTTT
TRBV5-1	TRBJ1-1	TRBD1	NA	CASSQATGGGTEAFF	TGCGCCAGCAGCCAAGCGACAGGGGGAGGTACTGAAGCTTTCTTT
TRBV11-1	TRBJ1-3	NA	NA	CASSLQSGNTIYF	TGTGCCAGCAGCTTACAGTCTGGAAACACCATATATTTT
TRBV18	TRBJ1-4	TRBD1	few	CASSEGTGAGEKLFF	TGTGCCAGCTCAGAGGGGACAGGGGCCGGCGAAAAACTGTTTTTT
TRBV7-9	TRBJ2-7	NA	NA	CASSLRRESVDEQYF	TGTGCCAGCAGCTTAAGGCGGGAAAGTGTCGACGAGCAGTACTTC
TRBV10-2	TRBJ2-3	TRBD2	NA	CASSWITAGGPKSTDTQYF	TGCGCCAGCAGTTGGATAACAGCGGGAGGGCCTAAGAGCACAGATACGCAGTATTTT
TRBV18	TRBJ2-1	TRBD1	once	CASSPLTGNEQFF	TGTGCCAGCTCACCATTGACAGGGAATGAGCAGTTCTTC
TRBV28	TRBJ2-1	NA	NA	CASSLYLEFLF	TGTGCCAGCAGTTTATACCTAGAGTTTCTCTTC
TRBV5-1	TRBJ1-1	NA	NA	CASSSQGLNTEAFF	TGCGCCAGCAGCTCCCAGGGATTGAACACTGAAGCTTTCTTT
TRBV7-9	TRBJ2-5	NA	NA	CASSLARLIQETQYF	TGTGCCAGCAGCTTAGCCCGACTGATCCAAGAGACCCAGTACTTC
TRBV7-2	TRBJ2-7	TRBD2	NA	CASSVWIAGATGYEQYF	TGTGCCAGCAGCGTCTGGATAGCGGGAGCCACCGGATACGAGCAGTACTTC
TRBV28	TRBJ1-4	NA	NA	CASSPGDRRNNEKLFF	TGTGCCAGCAGCCCAGGAGACAGGCGGAACAATGAAAAACTGTTTTTT
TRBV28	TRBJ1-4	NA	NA	CASSLGGDIEKLFF	TGTGCCAGCAGTTTGGGGGGTGATATTGAAAAACTGTTTTTT
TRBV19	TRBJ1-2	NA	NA	CASSIGQVHTF	TGTGCCAGTAGTATAGGACAGGTCCACACCTTC
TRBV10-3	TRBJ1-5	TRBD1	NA	CAISGTGDSNQPQHF	TGTGCCATCAGTGGGACAGGGGATAGCAATCAGCCCCAGCATTTT
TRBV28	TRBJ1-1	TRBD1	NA	CATRGRGTEAFF	TGTGCCACCAGGGGGCGGGGAACTGAAGCTTTCTTT
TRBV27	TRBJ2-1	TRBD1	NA	CASRTEDRGGNEQFF	TGTGCCAGCAGGACAGAGGACAGGGGAGGCAATGAGCAGTTCTTC
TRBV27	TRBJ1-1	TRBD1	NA	CASRRQGTTEAFF	TGTGCCAGCAGAAGACAGGGAACAACTGAAGCTTTCTTT
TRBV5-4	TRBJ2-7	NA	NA	CASSGDNSYEQYF	TGTGCCAGCAGCGGGGACAACTCCTACGAGCAGTACTTC
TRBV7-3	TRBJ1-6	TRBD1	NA	CASSSRTGFNSPLHF	TGTGCCAGCAGCTCCCGGACAGGATTTAACTCACCCCTCCACTTT
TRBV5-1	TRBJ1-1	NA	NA	CASSLAIGSVRATEAFF	TGCGCCAGCAGCTTGGCAATAGGTAGCGTTCGGGCCACTGAAGCTTTCTTT
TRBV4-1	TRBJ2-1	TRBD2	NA	CASSRTSGSSNEQFF	TGCGCCAGCAGCCGGACTAGCGGGAGTAGTAATGAGCAGTTCTTC
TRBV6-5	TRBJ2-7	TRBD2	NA	CASGSSGTRPHEQYF	TGTGCCAGCGGAAGTTCCGGGACTAGGCCTCACGAGCAGTACTTC
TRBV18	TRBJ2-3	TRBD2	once	CASSVAGGSTDTQYF	TGTGCCAGCTCAGTCGCGGGAGGTTCCACAGATACGCAGTATTTT
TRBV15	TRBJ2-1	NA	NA	CATSRASGIYNEQFF	TGTGCCACCAGCAGAGCGAGCGGTATCTACAATGAGCAGTTCTTC
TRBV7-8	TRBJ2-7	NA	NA	CASSRASYEQYF	TGTGCCAGCAGCCGGGCCTCCTACGAGCAGTACTTC
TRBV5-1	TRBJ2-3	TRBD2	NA	CASSSTSGSADTQYF	TGCGCCAGCAGCTCTACTAGCGGGAGTGCAGATACGCAGTATTTT
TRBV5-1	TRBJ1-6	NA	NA	CASSVTGQGSPLHF	TGCGCCAGCAGCGTAACAGGGCAGGGTTCACCCCTCCACTTT